A selection of T cell receptor beta chains follows, all from one sample in a study of cytomegalovirus exposure and HLA in healthy donors. Assay used: immunoSEQ multiplex PCR; TCRdb lists only in-frame clones, some missing. The table lists 150,000 or so clones, approximately 82% of them singletons. Sequenced: PBMCs. The receptors originated from a man aged 25-40 years in good health and CMV-seropositive. Both conserved end residues are part of each CDR3. Each record gives: V gene, D gene, J gene, clone size, CDR3 DNA, CDR3 protein. A D gene is named only where the DNA matches it firmly. Not all rows give a size; the values are once, few, many and, for expanded clones, a class.

v_gene: TRBV29-1
d_gene: TRBD2
j_gene: TRBJ2-7
abundance: NA
CDR3nt: TGCAGCGTCCAGACTAGCGGGGGGCTCGCCTACGAGCAGTACTTC
CDR3aa: CSVQTSGGLAYEQYF

v_gene: TRBV4-1
d_gene: TRBD1
j_gene: TRBJ2-3
abundance: few
CDR3nt: TGCGCCAGCAGCCAGATGGGACAGGGGGTCACAGATACGCAGTATTTT
CDR3aa: CASSQMGQGVTDTQYF

v_gene: TRBV28
d_gene: NA
j_gene: TRBJ1-1
abundance: NA
CDR3nt: TGTGCCAGCAGTTTACCGGGGGGCTACACTGAAGCTTTCTTT
CDR3aa: CASSLPGGYTEAFF

v_gene: TRBV18
d_gene: TRBD1
j_gene: TRBJ2-6
abundance: NA
CDR3nt: TGTGCCAGCTCACCACGGACAGGGGCTTTTTCTGGGGCCAACGTCCTGACTTTC
CDR3aa: CASSPRTGAFSGANVLTF

v_gene: TRBV11-3
d_gene: TRBD1
j_gene: TRBJ2-5
abundance: NA
CDR3nt: TGTGCCAGCAGCTTAGAGGCGAGGGGGCACGAGACCCAGTACTTC
CDR3aa: CASSLEARGHETQYF

v_gene: TRBV2
d_gene: TRBD1
j_gene: TRBJ2-5
abundance: few
CDR3nt: TGTGCCAGCAGTCCCGGGAGGACAGGGGGACAAGAGACCCAGTACTTC
CDR3aa: CASSPGRTGGQETQYF

v_gene: TRBV28
d_gene: TRBD1
j_gene: TRBJ1-5
abundance: NA
CDR3nt: TGTGCCAGCAGTCCGCAGGGGGGAAGCAATCAGCCCCAGCATTTT
CDR3aa: CASSPQGGSNQPQHF

v_gene: TRBV6-6
d_gene: NA
j_gene: TRBJ1-4
abundance: NA
CDR3nt: TGTGCCAGCAGACCAAGTGGGGGCCCAAATAATGAAAAACTGTTTTTT
CDR3aa: CASRPSGGPNNEKLFF

v_gene: TRBV7-9
d_gene: NA
j_gene: TRBJ2-7
abundance: NA
CDR3nt: TGTGCCAGCACTCCAGACGGGGGAGGCGAGCAGTACTTC
CDR3aa: CASTPDGGGEQYF

v_gene: TRBV28
d_gene: TRBD2
j_gene: TRBJ2-7
abundance: NA
CDR3nt: TGTGCCAGCAGCGGGGTAAGCGGGAGATCCGAGCAGTACTTC
CDR3aa: CASSGVSGRSEQYF

v_gene: TRBV11-3
d_gene: NA
j_gene: TRBJ1-3
abundance: NA
CDR3nt: TGTGCCAGCAGCACCGGTGAAGGAAACACCATATATTTT
CDR3aa: CASSTGEGNTIYF

v_gene: TRBV28
d_gene: TRBD2
j_gene: TRBJ2-4
abundance: NA
CDR3nt: TGTGCCAGCAGAAGCGGGGGGCCCCTGTGGAACATTCAGTACTTC
CDR3aa: CASRSGGPLWNIQYF

v_gene: TRBV6-6
d_gene: TRBD1
j_gene: TRBJ2-7
abundance: few
CDR3nt: TGTGCCAGCACCTACGGGGGACAGGGGGTAGTGGAGCAGTACTTC
CDR3aa: CASTYGGQGVVEQYF

v_gene: TRBV27
d_gene: TRBD2
j_gene: TRBJ2-3
abundance: once
CDR3nt: TGTGCCAGCAGTTCTAATCTAGCGGGACCCGCGGATACGCAGTATTTT
CDR3aa: CASSSNLAGPADTQYF

v_gene: TRBV19
d_gene: NA
j_gene: TRBJ1-5
abundance: few
CDR3nt: TGTGCCAGTAGTATCTGGGTTAGAGGAAGCAATCAGCCCCAGCATTTT
CDR3aa: CASSIWVRGSNQPQHF

v_gene: TRBV27
d_gene: NA
j_gene: TRBJ2-1
abundance: NA
CDR3nt: TGTGCCAGCAGTCCTCCCGGGATGGGGCAGTTCTTC
CDR3aa: CASSPPGMGQFF

v_gene: TRBV9
d_gene: TRBD2
j_gene: TRBJ2-5
abundance: NA
CDR3nt: TGTGCCAGCAGCGTAGAGGGCGGGGGAACTCCCGGTGAGACCCAGTACTTC
CDR3aa: CASSVEGGGTPGETQYF

v_gene: TRBV19
d_gene: NA
j_gene: TRBJ1-5
abundance: NA
CDR3nt: TGTGCCAGTAGTATAGGCAGTCCCCCCCAGCATTTT
CDR3aa: CASSIGSPPQHF

v_gene: TRBV28
d_gene: NA
j_gene: TRBJ1-2
abundance: NA
CDR3nt: TGTGCCAGCAGTTCCCCTCAGGGAGGAAGCGGCTACACCTTC
CDR3aa: CASSSPQGGSGYTF

v_gene: TRBV7-9
d_gene: TRBD1
j_gene: TRBJ1-1
abundance: NA
CDR3nt: TGTGCCAGCAGTTCCGCCCCGGGACAGGCCACTGAAGCTTTCTTT
CDR3aa: CASSSAPGQATEAFF

v_gene: TRBV27
d_gene: TRBD1
j_gene: TRBJ2-7
abundance: NA
CDR3nt: TGTGCCAGCACCCGGACAGGGGCGCCCGAGCAGTACTTC
CDR3aa: CASTRTGAPEQYF

v_gene: TRBV11-3
d_gene: NA
j_gene: TRBJ1-1
abundance: NA
CDR3nt: TGTGCCAGCAGCTACCCCCGGGGACTGAGCACTGAAGCTTTCTTT
CDR3aa: CASSYPRGLSTEAFF

v_gene: TRBV5-1
d_gene: TRBD1
j_gene: TRBJ2-7
abundance: NA
CDR3nt: TGCGCCAGCAAATCCGGGACAGGGGCCTACGAGCAGTACTTC
CDR3aa: CASKSGTGAYEQYF

v_gene: TRBV11-3
d_gene: NA
j_gene: TRBJ2-3
abundance: NA
CDR3nt: TGTGCCAGCAGCCTCCGACAGGAACGCACAGATACGCAGTATTTT
CDR3aa: CASSLRQERTDTQYF

v_gene: TRBV5-6
d_gene: NA
j_gene: TRBJ1-1
abundance: once
CDR3nt: TGTGCCAGCAGCTACGGGGGGGTTTTGATTGGGAGCGGGGCTTTCTTT
CDR3aa: CASSYGGVLIGSGAFF

v_gene: TRBV18
d_gene: NA
j_gene: TRBJ2-1
abundance: NA
CDR3nt: TGTGCCAGCTCACCACAGGGGCAGATTTCCCACAATGAGCAGTTCTTC
CDR3aa: CASSPQGQISHNEQFF

v_gene: TRBV7-8
d_gene: NA
j_gene: TRBJ1-2
abundance: NA
CDR3nt: TGTGCCAGCAGCTTAAATCCAGGTGGGAACTATGGCTACACCTTC
CDR3aa: CASSLNPGGNYGYTF

v_gene: TRBV5-1
d_gene: TRBD1
j_gene: TRBJ2-7
abundance: NA
CDR3nt: TGCGCCAGCAGCACCGGACAGGGGGTCTACGAGCAGTACTTC
CDR3aa: CASSTGQGVYEQYF

v_gene: TRBV5-1
d_gene: TRBD1
j_gene: TRBJ1-1
abundance: NA
CDR3nt: TGCGCCAGCAGCTTGGGGAGGGACAGGGCAATCACTGAAGCTTTCTTT
CDR3aa: CASSLGRDRAITEAFF

v_gene: TRBV2
d_gene: NA
j_gene: TRBJ2-3
abundance: NA
CDR3nt: TGTGCCAGCAGTCCTATAACTAGCACAGATACGCAGTATTTT
CDR3aa: CASSPITSTDTQYF

v_gene: TRBV18
d_gene: NA
j_gene: TRBJ2-3
abundance: NA
CDR3nt: TGTGCCAGCTCACCGGGCAGGCCCCGCACAGATACGCAGTATTTT
CDR3aa: CASSPGRPRTDTQYF

v_gene: TRBV28
d_gene: TRBD1
j_gene: TRBJ2-4
abundance: NA
CDR3nt: TGTGCCAGCAGAGGGGGCAGTGGCTCGAACAACATTCAGTACTTC
CDR3aa: CASRGGSGSNNIQYF

v_gene: TRBV28
d_gene: TRBD2
j_gene: TRBJ2-3
abundance: NA
CDR3nt: TGTGCCAGCAGTTTCCACCTCCTACTAGCGGGGGGCACGAATACGCAGTATTTT
CDR3aa: CASSFHLLLAGGTNTQYF

v_gene: TRBV10-3
d_gene: NA
j_gene: TRBJ2-1
abundance: NA
CDR3nt: TGTGCCATCCGAGAGGGGGAGGAGCAGTTCTTC
CDR3aa: CAIREGEEQFF

v_gene: TRBV28
d_gene: TRBD1
j_gene: TRBJ2-1
abundance: once
CDR3nt: TGTGCCAGCAGTTTCCCTCCCGGGACAGAAAACAATGAGCAGTTCTTC
CDR3aa: CASSFPPGTENNEQFF

v_gene: TRBV7-2
d_gene: NA
j_gene: TRBJ2-7
abundance: NA
CDR3nt: TGTGCCAGCAGCTTAGTAGAGCTTGAGCAGTACTTC
CDR3aa: CASSLVELEQYF

v_gene: TRBV5-1
d_gene: TRBD1
j_gene: TRBJ2-7
abundance: once
CDR3nt: TGCGCCAGCAGCTGGGACAGTTTCTACGAGCAGTACTTC
CDR3aa: CASSWDSFYEQYF

v_gene: TRBV7-6
d_gene: NA
j_gene: TRBJ2-5
abundance: NA
CDR3nt: TGTGCCAGCAGCGCGCTTAACGGGGGGCCGTACCAAGAGACCCAGTACTTC
CDR3aa: CASSALNGGPYQETQYF

v_gene: TRBV5-1
d_gene: NA
j_gene: TRBJ1-1
abundance: NA
CDR3nt: TGCGCCAGCAGCTTGCTATCTTCGAACACTGAAGCTTTCTTT
CDR3aa: CASSLLSSNTEAFF

v_gene: TRBV25-1
d_gene: TRBD2
j_gene: TRBJ2-5
abundance: NA
CDR3nt: TGTGCCAGCAGTGATTTTTGGACTAGCGGGGGTCAAGAGACCCAGTACTTC
CDR3aa: CASSDFWTSGGQETQYF

v_gene: TRBV28
d_gene: NA
j_gene: TRBJ2-2
abundance: NA
CDR3nt: TGTGCCAGCAGTTCAAGCTTACCCGGGGAGCTGTTTTTT
CDR3aa: CASSSSLPGELFF

v_gene: TRBV11-2
d_gene: NA
j_gene: TRBJ1-1
abundance: NA
CDR3nt: TGTGCCAGCAGCTTAGTGGGTTTGGGTGGGCGGAACACTGAAGCTTTCTTT
CDR3aa: CASSLVGLGGRNTEAFF

v_gene: TRBV7-8
d_gene: TRBD1
j_gene: TRBJ2-7
abundance: NA
CDR3nt: TGTGCCAGCTCCCTAGGGGTGACAGGGAGTACCGAGCAGTACTTC
CDR3aa: CASSLGVTGSTEQYF

v_gene: TRBV7-2
d_gene: TRBD2
j_gene: TRBJ2-7
abundance: NA
CDR3nt: TGTGCCAGCAGCCCCCGGGGGATAGCGGGGGCCTACGAGCAGTACTTC
CDR3aa: CASSPRGIAGAYEQYF

v_gene: TRBV2
d_gene: TRBD1
j_gene: TRBJ1-1
abundance: NA
CDR3nt: TGTGCCAGCAGTGGGACAGGGGCTGAAGCTTTCTTT
CDR3aa: CASSGTGAEAFF

v_gene: TRBV18
d_gene: TRBD1
j_gene: TRBJ2-5
abundance: NA
CDR3nt: TGTGCCAGCTCACCACTCCCAAGACAGGGTGGAGAGACCCAGTACTTC
CDR3aa: CASSPLPRQGGETQYF

v_gene: TRBV27
d_gene: NA
j_gene: TRBJ2-5
abundance: once
CDR3nt: TGTGCCAGCAGTTTTGGGTGGCTAGCGCAAGAGACCCAGTACTTC
CDR3aa: CASSFGWLAQETQYF

v_gene: TRBV6-1
d_gene: NA
j_gene: TRBJ2-6
abundance: NA
CDR3nt: TGTGCCAGCAGTGTCCGACGGGACACCTACTCTGGGGCCAACGTCCTGACTTTC
CDR3aa: CASSVRRDTYSGANVLTF

v_gene: TRBV7-6
d_gene: NA
j_gene: TRBJ2-2
abundance: few
CDR3nt: TGTGCCAGCAGCTTCAGCGGTAGTAACACCGGGGAGCTGTTTTTT
CDR3aa: CASSFSGSNTGELFF

v_gene: TRBV5-1
d_gene: TRBD2
j_gene: TRBJ2-1
abundance: NA
CDR3nt: TGCGCCAGCAGCTTTGGGACTAAGCAGTTCTTC
CDR3aa: CASSFGTKQFF

v_gene: TRBV9
d_gene: TRBD1
j_gene: TRBJ1-4
abundance: few
CDR3nt: TGTGCCAGCAGCACCGCAGGGGGCCCTGTTGAAAAACTGTTTTTT
CDR3aa: CASSTAGGPVEKLFF

v_gene: TRBV6-6
d_gene: TRBD1
j_gene: TRBJ1-1
abundance: NA
CDR3nt: TGTGCCAGCCTTCGAAGGGGGCAGGGATCGAACACTGAAGCTTTCTTT
CDR3aa: CASLRRGQGSNTEAFF

v_gene: TRBV19
d_gene: NA
j_gene: TRBJ2-7
abundance: NA
CDR3nt: TGTGCCACCCAGGGAACAGTAAACTCCTACGAGCAGTACTTC
CDR3aa: CATQGTVNSYEQYF

v_gene: TRBV6-5
d_gene: NA
j_gene: TRBJ2-7
abundance: few
CDR3nt: TGTGCCAGCAGTTACGAAAGGGGTTACGAGCAGTACTTC
CDR3aa: CASSYERGYEQYF

v_gene: TRBV15
d_gene: TRBD1
j_gene: TRBJ1-5
abundance: NA
CDR3nt: TGTGCCACCAGCAGATCCCGTACGGACAGGTCGAATCAGCCCCAGCATTTT
CDR3aa: CATSRSRTDRSNQPQHF